These T cell receptor beta chains were read from a single sample in a study of T cell changes during pregnancy in multiple sclerosis. The assay was immunoSEQ multiplex PCR, and TCRdb's table has in-frame clones only and misses some. Among tens of thousands of clones listed, about 93% were seen once. This sample comprised CD8+ T cells from peripheral blood mononuclear cells, obtained before pregnancy. The receptors come from a female donor with multiple sclerosis, enrolled in a pregnancy study. Both conserved end residues are part of each CDR3. Fields, in order: D gene, clone size, J gene, V gene, CDR3 DNA, CDR3 protein. A D gene is named only where the DNA matches it firmly. Not all rows give a size; the values are once, few, many and, for expanded clones, a class.

>.|.|TRBJ2-1|TRBV12-5
TGTGCTAGTGGGTATACGGGACTTGGCTTCAATGAGCAGTTCTTC
CASGYTGLGFNEQFF
>TRBD2|.|TRBJ2-7|TRBV7-2
TGCGCCAGCAGCCAGACCCTCCCCCACCGACTAGCCCACGAGCAGTACTTC
CASSQTLPHRLAHEQYF
>.|few|TRBJ2-2|TRBV29-1
TGCAGCGTTTTCAGGGACACCGGGGAGCTGTTTTTT
CSVFRDTGELFF
>.|.|TRBJ2-3|TRBV7-3
TGTGCCAGCAGCTTCGGCGGAATTAACACAGATACGCAGTATTTT
CASSFGGINTDTQYF
>TRBD2|.|TRBJ2-3|TRBV7-9
TGTGCCAGCAGCCCCCTTCCAGCGGGGGGGGGAGATACGCAGTATTTT
CASSPLPAGGGDTQYF
>.|.|TRBJ1-1|TRBV27
TGTGCCAGTCGGGTCTTAGGTGGCACTGAAGCTTTCTTT
CASRVLGGTEAFF
>TRBD2|few|TRBJ2-5|TRBV27
TGTGCCAGCAGTCCCTCCACTAGCGGGAGGGCGGAGACCCAGTACTTC
CASSPSTSGRAETQYF
>.|.|TRBJ2-1|TRBV7-6
TGTGCCAGCAGCCCTCCCGATGGACTTTCGACACTCTACAATGAGCAGTTCTTC
CASSPPDGLSTLYNEQFF
>.|.|TRBJ1-1|TRBV19
TGTGCCAGTAGTATTTCCCCAGGGGCGAACACTGAAGCTTTCTTT
CASSISPGANTEAFF
>TRBD1|.|TRBJ2-7|TRBV5-4
TGTGCCAGCAGCTACGCAGGGGGCTCCTACGAGCAGTACTTC
CASSYAGGSYEQYF
>.|.|TRBJ1-1|TRBV6-1
TGTGCCAGCAGTGAAGGAGTTGCAGGGAACACTGAAGCTTTCTTT
CASSEGVAGNTEAFF
>TRBD1|.|TRBJ1-2|TRBV27
TGTGCCAGCAGTTTATCGACGACAGGGGGGAAGGGCTACACCTTC
CASSLSTTGGKGYTF
>.|.|TRBJ2-7|TRBV29-1
TGCAGCGCGCGGACAGCCGCCTACGAGCAGTACTTC
CSARTAAYEQYF
>.|.|TRBJ2-3|TRBV4-1
TGCGCCAGCAGCCAATCCACGGGGACAGATACGCAGTATTTT
CASSQSTGTDTQYF
>TRBD1|.|TRBJ2-7|TRBV9
TGTGCCAGCAGCGTCGGGACAGCTAGCTCCTACGAGCAGTACTTC
CASSVGTASSYEQYF
>.|.|TRBJ1-2|TRBV5-6
TGTGCCAGCAGCCCCGTGTACGGTTTTAACTATGGCTACACCTTC
CASSPVYGFNYGYTF
>TRBD2|.|TRBJ2-7|TRBV7-2
TGTGCCAGCAGCCCGACTAGCGGGGGCTCCTACGAGCAGTACTTC
CASSPTSGGSYEQYF
>.|.|TRBJ1-5|TRBV4-1
TGCGCCAGCAGCCAAGTTCTCTTTTTGAGGAACAATCAGCCCCAGCATTTT
CASSQVLFLRNNQPQHF
>.|.|TRBJ1-1|TRBV27
TGTGCCAGCAGTTTATTAGGCCAGGGGAGCACTGAAGCTTTCTTT
CASSLLGQGSTEAFF
>TRBD1|.|TRBJ1-4|TRBV7-8
TGTGCCAGCAGCCGAAAGAGGCCGGGACAGGGTAGGCCTGAAAAACTGTTTTTT
CASSRKRPGQGRPEKLFF
>.|.|TRBJ1-1|TRBV7-6
TGTGCCAGCAGCTTGGGGGGACTCACTGAAGCTTTCTTT
CASSLGGLTEAFF
>TRBD2|.|TRBJ2-1|TRBV9
TGTGCCAGCAGCCTGGGACTAGCGGGAGCGGACTACAATGAGCAGTTCTTC
CASSLGLAGADYNEQFF
>.|once|TRBJ2-7|TRBV6-5
TGTGCCAGCAGCCGCATAATAGACTCCTACGAGCAGTACTTC
CASSRIIDSYEQYF
>.|.|TRBJ1-1|TRBV19
TGTGCCAGTAGTAAGGGAGGCATCACTGAAGCTTTCTTT
CASSKGGITEAFF
>.|.|TRBJ2-7|TRBV5-4
TGTGCCAGCAGCTTCTGGGGTCCGGGGGACGAGCAGTACTTC
CASSFWGPGDEQYF
>.|.|TRBJ1-5|TRBV19
TGTGCCAGTCAACAGGGCTATAGCAATCAGCCCCAGCATTTT
CASQQGYSNQPQHF
>.|.|TRBJ2-7|TRBV7-2
TGTGCCAGCAGCTTAGCCCATACCGGTTACGAGCAGTACTTC
CASSLAHTGYEQYF
>.|.|TRBJ2-7|TRBV6-5
TGTGCCAGCAGCCCCCCGGGAGACCTCTACGAGCAGTACTTC
CASSPPGDLYEQYF
>TRBD2|.|TRBJ2-1|TRBV6-6
TGTGCCAGCTCCAAACTAGCGGGCGGGAACAATGAGCAGTTCTTC
CASSKLAGGNNEQFF
>TRBD2|.|TRBJ2-1|TRBV28
TGTGCCAGCATCATGACTAGCGGGAGGGCCAGGGCCTACAATGAGCAGTTCTTC
CASIMTSGRARAYNEQFF
>TRBD2|.|TRBJ2-3|TRBV13
TGTGCCAGCAGCTTATCGGCGGGAGGGCCGATAGATACGCAGTATTTT
CASSLSAGGPIDTQYF
>TRBD1|.|TRBJ2-3|TRBV6-5
TGTGCCAGCAGCTGGACAGGTCCAACAGATACGCAGTATTTT
CASSWTGPTDTQYF
>.|.|TRBJ2-5|TRBV7-9
TGTGCCAGCAGCTTAGCGTCTACGCTCCAAGAGACCCAGTACTTC
CASSLASTLQETQYF
>TRBD2|.|TRBJ2-7|TRBV4-3
TGCGCCAGCAGCCAAGATCGGGGGGGCTACGAGCAGTACTTC
CASSQDRGGYEQYF
>TRBD2|.|TRBJ2-1|TRBV4-2
TGTGCCAGCAGCCAAGATATAGGCGGGAGGAGAGAGGCGTTCTTC
CASSQDIGGRREAFF
>.|once|TRBJ1-1|TRBV7-9
TGTGCCAGCAGCTCCACAGGGTTGAATACTGAAGCTTTCTTT
CASSSTGLNTEAFF
>.|.|TRBJ2-7|TRBV4-2
TGTGCCAGCAGCCAGGTAGGAGAAACAGGACAGTTCTACGAGCAGTACTTC
CASSQVGETGQFYEQYF
>.|.|TRBJ1-2|TRBV4-1
TGCGCCAGCAGCCAAGGGACAACAGGCTATGGCTACACCTTC
CASSQGTTGYGYTF
>.|.|TRBJ2-2|TRBV4-3
TGCGCCAGCAGCCAAGATGCCGGAGGGCCGAAGGCCGGGGAGCTGTTTTTT
CASSQDAGGPKAGELFF
>TRBD2|.|TRBJ2-5|TRBV4-3
TGCGCCAGCAGTTCCGGGACTAGCGGGGCCAACCAAGAGACCCAGTACTTC
CASSSGTSGANQETQYF
>TRBD2|.|TRBJ2-7|TRBV4-3
TGCGCCAGCAGCCCGAGCGGGAACTCCTACGAGCAGTACTTC
CASSPSGNSYEQYF
>.|.|TRBJ2-1|TRBV7-9
TGTGCCAGCAGCTTACTGTGGGAGCACCCCTACAATGAGCAGTTCTTC
CASSLLWEHPYNEQFF
>.|.|TRBJ1-4|TRBV6-1
TGTGCCAGCAGTGAAGGGGCGGAGGGAAGTGAAAAACTGTTTTTT
CASSEGAEGSEKLFF
>TRBD2|.|TRBJ2-5|TRBV29-1
TGCAGCGTTGGCGGGGTTGGCGGGAGATCAGGAGAGACCCAGTACTTC
CSVGGVGGRSGETQYF
>TRBD1|.|TRBJ1-5|TRBV19
TGTGCCAGTAGGACAGGGGCCGATCAGCCCCAGCATTTT
CASRTGADQPQHF
>TRBD2|.|TRBJ2-7|TRBV7-3
TGTGCCAGCAGCTTAACAGCGGGAGCTTACGAGCAGTACTTC
CASSLTAGAYEQYF
>.|.|TRBJ2-7|TRBV6-5
TGTGCCAGCAGTTACTCGGGGGCCACCTACGAGCAGTACTTC
CASSYSGATYEQYF
>TRBD2|.|TRBJ2-7|TRBV4-3
TGCGCCAGCAGCCAAGACAGGGACTACCTTTACGAGCAGTACTTC
CASSQDRDYLYEQYF
>TRBD2|.|TRBJ2-7|TRBV9
TGTGCCAGCAGCCCGGGACTAGCGGGAGTCGAGCAGTACTTC
CASSPGLAGVEQYF
>.|.|TRBJ2-7|TRBV5-1
TGCGCCAGCAGCTTCCCCCACCCGACAGGAACCTACGAGCAGTACTTC
CASSFPHPTGTYEQYF
>TRBD2|.|TRBJ2-5|TRBV13
TGTGCCAGCAGCTCCGGACTAGCGGGACCCCAACAAGAGACCCAGTACTTC
CASSSGLAGPQQETQYF
>TRBD2|.|TRBJ2-5|TRBV19
TGTGCCAGTAGTATAGCGGGAGGGCCAGAGACCCAGTACTTC
CASSIAGGPETQYF
>.|.|TRBJ2-1|TRBV16
TGTGCCAGCAGCCCAGGGTCTAGCTCCTACAATGAGCAGTTCTTC
CASSPGSSSYNEQFF